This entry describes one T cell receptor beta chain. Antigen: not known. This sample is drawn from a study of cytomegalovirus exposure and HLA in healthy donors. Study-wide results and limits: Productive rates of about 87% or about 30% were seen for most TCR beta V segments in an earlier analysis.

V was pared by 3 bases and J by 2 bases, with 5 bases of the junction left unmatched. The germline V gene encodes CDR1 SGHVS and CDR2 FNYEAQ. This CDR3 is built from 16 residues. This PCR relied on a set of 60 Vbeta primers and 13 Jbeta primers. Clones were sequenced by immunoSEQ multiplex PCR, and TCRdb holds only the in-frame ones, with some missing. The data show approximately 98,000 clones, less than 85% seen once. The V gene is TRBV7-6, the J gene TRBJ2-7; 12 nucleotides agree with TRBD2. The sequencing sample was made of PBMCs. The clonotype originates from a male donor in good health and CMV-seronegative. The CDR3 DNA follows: TGTGCCAGCAGCTTGGCGACTAGCGGGAGACCCTACGAGCAGTACTTC. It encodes CASSLATSGRPYEQYF.